The sequence of this T cell receptor beta chain was determined in a study of early T cells in non-severe SARS-CoV-2 infection. V was pared by 3 bases and J by 6 bases, with 9 bases between. Germline CDR1 is SGHTA and CDR2 is FQGNSA. CDR3 length: 13 amino acids. One entry per CDR3 protein, called by TCRdb with MiXCR from the 5' RACE reads. The sample holds about 100,000 distinct CDR3 sequences; 11% are singletons and the top ten take about 7.6%. This sequence joins TRBV7-2 and TRBJ1-5; D gene ambiguous. The receptor comes from an adult who was a healthcare worker with PCR-confirmed SARS-CoV-2 infection or an uninfected control (not recorded which). The sequenced sample was whole blood. The CDR3 coding sequence is TGTGCCAGCAGCTTTTTAATATTTCAGCCCCAGCATTTT. Residues: CASSFLIFQPQHF.